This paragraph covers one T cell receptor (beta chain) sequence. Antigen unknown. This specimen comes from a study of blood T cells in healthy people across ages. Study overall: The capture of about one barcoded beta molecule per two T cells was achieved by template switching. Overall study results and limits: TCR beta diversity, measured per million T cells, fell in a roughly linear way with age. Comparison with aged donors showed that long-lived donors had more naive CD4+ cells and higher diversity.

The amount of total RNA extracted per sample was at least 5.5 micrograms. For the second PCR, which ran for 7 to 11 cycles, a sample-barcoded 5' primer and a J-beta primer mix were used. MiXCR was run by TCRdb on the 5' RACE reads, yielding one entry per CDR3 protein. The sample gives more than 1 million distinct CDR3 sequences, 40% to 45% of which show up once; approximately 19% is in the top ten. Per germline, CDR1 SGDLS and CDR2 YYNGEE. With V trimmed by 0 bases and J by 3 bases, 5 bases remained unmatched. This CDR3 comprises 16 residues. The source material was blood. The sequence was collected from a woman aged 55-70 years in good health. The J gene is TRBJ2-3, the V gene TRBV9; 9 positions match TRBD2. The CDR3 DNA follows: TGTGCCAGCAGCGTAGGTCCTAGCGGGGTTACAGATACGCAGTATTTT. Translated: CASSVGPSGVTDTQYF. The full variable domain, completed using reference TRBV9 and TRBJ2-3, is DSGVTQTPKHLITATGQRVTLRCSPRSGDLSVYWYQQSLDQGLQFLIQYYNGEERAKGNILERFSAQQFPDLHSELNLSSLELGDSALYFCASSVGPSGVTDTQYFGPGTRLTVL.